A selection of T cell receptor beta chains follows, all from one sample in a study of T cell responses to AZD1222 COVID-19 vaccine. Data came from immunoSEQ multiplex PCR; TCRdb stores just in-frame clones and leaves some out. Seen here are some 80,000 clones, about 74% observed once, and the top ten hold roughly 29%. The sample here was peripheral blood, taken 28 days after the second dose of the MenACWY control vaccine. The receptors derive from an adult who received the MenACWY meningococcal vaccine as a control. The CDR3 runs from the conserved cysteine through the conserved F or W. A D gene is named only where the DNA matches it firmly. The size field is filled for only some rows; it gives once, few, many or a size class.

J | D | size | V | DNA | CDR3
TRBJ2-2 | NA | NA | TRBV4-1 | TGCGCCAGCAGCCAGGCTGACACCGGGGAGCTGTTTTTT | CASSQADTGELFF
TRBJ2-7 | NA | NA | TRBV18 | TGTGCCAGCTCACCTCGGCCTTCCTCTCTGGGGGGCGAGCAGTACTTC | CASSPRPSSLGGEQYF
TRBJ1-3 | NA | many | TRBV16 | TGTGCCAGCAGCCTTAACATCGGGGTCGGAAACACCATATATTTT | CASSLNIGVGNTIYF
TRBJ1-3 | NA | NA | TRBV6-5 | TGTGCCAGCAGTCCAGGGGTCTTCTCTGGAAACACCATATATTTT | CASSPGVFSGNTIYF
TRBJ1-6 | NA | few | TRBV6-1 | TGTGCCAGCAGTGGGACAGCCGGATTATATAATTCACCCCTCCACTTT | CASSGTAGLYNSPLHF
TRBJ2-2 | TRBD1 | once | TRBV4-2 | TGTGCCAGCAGCCAAGCTCCACAGGGGGCTGACGGGGAGCTGTTTTTT | CASSQAPQGADGELFF
TRBJ2-5 | NA | NA | TRBV19 | TGTGCCAGTAGCCCCAGGGAAATTAAACAAGAGACCCAGTACTTC | CASSPREIKQETQYF
TRBJ1-1 | TRBD1 | NA | TRBV2 | TGTGCCAGCGCTCGACAGGGGGCGAACACTGAAGCTTTCTTT | CASARQGANTEAFF
TRBJ1-1 | NA | NA | TRBV20-1 | TGCAGTGCCCCCCTCAGGGAGCAAGCTTTCTTT | CSAPLREQAFF
TRBJ2-2 | NA | NA | TRBV9 | TGTGCCAGCAGCGTCGTTAACGGGGAGCTGTTTTTT | CASSVVNGELFF
TRBJ2-2 | NA | NA | TRBV4-2 | TGTGCCAGCAGCCACCTAGGGACGGCGAACACCGGGGAGCTGTTTTTT | CASSHLGTANTGELFF
TRBJ1-6 | TRBD1 | NA | TRBV6-1 | TGTGCCAGCAGTGAAGAGGGGAGGGGGCAATTCTCCTATAATTCACCCCTCCACTTT | CASSEEGRGQFSYNSPLHF
TRBJ1-1 | TRBD1 | NA | TRBV5-4 | TGTGCCAGCAGTATGACAGGGGGAAACACTGAAGCTTTCTTT | CASSMTGGNTEAFF
TRBJ2-3 | NA | NA | TRBV7-9 | TGTGCCAGCACCCTTAGGTTGTGGGGAGATACGCAGTATTTT | CASTLRLWGDTQYF
TRBJ1-2 | NA | NA | TRBV6-5 | TGTGCCAGCAGTTTTACAGGGAACTTTAACTATGGCTACACCTTC | CASSFTGNFNYGYTF
TRBJ1-4 | NA | NA | TRBV11-2 | TGTGCCAGCAGCTTATGGGAGGGGGAAAAACTGTTTTTT | CASSLWEGEKLFF
TRBJ2-6 | NA | NA | TRBV15 | TGTGCCACCAGCAGAGATAAAGCTGGGGCCAACGTCCTGACTTTC | CATSRDKAGANVLTF
TRBJ1-6 | NA | NA | TRBV6-4 | TGTGCCAGCAGTGACGGGGAGGGAAGTTCGGATAATTCACCCCTCCACTTT | CASSDGEGSSDNSPLHF
TRBJ2-7 | NA | few | TRBV11-2 | TGTGCCAGCAGCTTACTTGGGGGCAGCTCCTACGAGCAGTACTTC | CASSLLGGSSYEQYF
TRBJ2-7 | NA | NA | TRBV2 | TGTGCCAGCAAGAGAGAGGGACTGAGCTCCTACGAGCAGTACTTC | CASKREGLSSYEQYF
TRBJ1-2 | NA | NA | TRBV7-2 | TGTGCCAGCAGCTATAACAACTATGGCTACACCTTC | CASSYNNYGYTF
TRBJ2-3 | NA | NA | TRBV19 | TGTGCCAGTAGTACTGGTGGTACGGATACGCAGTATTTT | CASSTGGTDTQYF
TRBJ1-2 | NA | NA | TRBV28 | TGTGCCAGCAGGCCAGGGAGCTATGGCTACACCTTC | CASRPGSYGYTF
TRBJ2-1 | NA | NA | TRBV10-1 | TGCGCCAGCAGTTGGTTTGTCGGGCGGGGCCTACCGAAGGGGCAGTTCTTC | CASSWFVGRGLPKGQFF
TRBJ2-1 | TRBD2 | few | TRBV28 | TGTGCCAGCAGTATGAGCGGGAGGCCGGATGAGCAGTTCTTC | CASSMSGRPDEQFF
TRBJ2-7 | NA | NA | TRBV28 | TGTGCCAGCAGCCTGGGGAGGTACGAGCAGTACTTC | CASSLGRYEQYF